The clone carrying this T cell receptor (beta chain) showed up just a few times. The data stem from a study of T cells after yellow fever vaccination. The CDR3 has 14 amino acids. Germline V gives CDR1 SGHTA, CDR2 FQGNSA. V was trimmed by 5 bases and J by 3 bases, leaving 11 bases between them. TCRdb recomputed calls from the 5' RACE reads with MiXCR, one row per CDR3 protein. The repertoire holds just under 600,000 distinct CDR3 sequences, with roughly 14% as singletons. The gene calls are TRBV7-2 and TRBJ2-4, with D perhaps being TRBD1 or TRBD2 (5 bases each). The source material was PBMCs, sampled on the day of the yellow fever booster vaccination. The TCR comes from a man aged 30 to 45 who received the YFV17D yellow fever vaccine. CDR3 sequence (DNA): TGTGCCAGCAGCCACCCTGGGGGCAAAAACATTCAGTACTTC. This encodes CASSHPGGKNIQYF.